Listed below are T cell receptor beta chains from one sample, sequenced in a study of shared clonotypes between healthy human individuals. The data were produced by immunoSEQ multiplex PCR, yet TCRdb's version contains in-frame clones alone and is incomplete. The repertoire holds approximately 2,300,000 clones, with about nine tenths as singletons. The specimen sequenced was naive CD4+ T cells from PBMCs. These receptors were obtained from a man aged 18 to 30 in good health. Some clones in this sample may be carry-over from other donors' samples. Both conserved end residues are part of each CDR3. Fields, in order: J gene, D gene, V gene, clone size, CDR3 DNA, CDR3 protein. A D gene is named only where the DNA matches it firmly. Size tells how often a clone was seen (once, few, many) or the class of an expanded clone, and some rows leave it out.

j_gene: TRBJ1-1
d_gene: .
v_gene: TRBV7-2
abundance: .
CDR3nt: TGTGCCAGCAGCTTAGTATTTTGGGAGCCGGGCACTGAAGCTTTCTTT
CDR3aa: CASSLVFWEPGTEAFF

j_gene: TRBJ2-1
d_gene: .
v_gene: TRBV29-1
abundance: .
CDR3nt: TGCAGCGTTGATCCGACCTACAATGAGCAGTTCTTC
CDR3aa: CSVDPTYNEQFF

j_gene: TRBJ1-1
d_gene: .
v_gene: TRBV7-8
abundance: .
CDR3nt: TGTGCCAGCAGCTTAGTAGTGAACACTGAAGCTTTCTTT
CDR3aa: CASSLVVNTEAFF

j_gene: TRBJ2-7
d_gene: .
v_gene: TRBV19
abundance: .
CDR3nt: TGTGCCAGTAGTATAGGTGGAGTAAGGTCCTACGAGCAGTACTTC
CDR3aa: CASSIGGVRSYEQYF

j_gene: TRBJ2-3
d_gene: TRBD2
v_gene: TRBV7-2
abundance: .
CDR3nt: TGTGCCAGCAGCTTCCGGGAGGGCTCAGATACGCAGTATTTT
CDR3aa: CASSFREGSDTQYF

j_gene: TRBJ2-1
d_gene: TRBD2
v_gene: TRBV5-1
abundance: .
CDR3nt: TGCGCCAGCAGCTTGGCGGGAGGGCCCGGCAATGAGCAGTTCTTC
CDR3aa: CASSLAGGPGNEQFF

j_gene: TRBJ2-3
d_gene: TRBD2
v_gene: TRBV29-1
abundance: .
CDR3nt: TGCAGCGCCGAAAGACTAGCGGGAGGCACAGATACGCAGTATTTT
CDR3aa: CSAERLAGGTDTQYF

j_gene: TRBJ1-4
d_gene: .
v_gene: TRBV2
abundance: .
CDR3nt: TGTGCCAGCAGCATTCTAACAGGGAATGAAAAACTGTTTTTT
CDR3aa: CASSILTGNEKLFF

j_gene: TRBJ2-5
d_gene: .
v_gene: TRBV6-1
abundance: .
CDR3nt: TGTGCCAGCAGCCAGGGACCACTGGGGACCCAGTACTTC
CDR3aa: CASSQGPLGTQYF

j_gene: TRBJ2-7
d_gene: .
v_gene: TRBV5-1
abundance: .
CDR3nt: TGCGCCAGCAGCTTGGACCGGAGCCACGAGCAGTACTTC
CDR3aa: CASSLDRSHEQYF

j_gene: TRBJ2-1
d_gene: TRBD2
v_gene: TRBV7-2
abundance: .
CDR3nt: TGTGCCAGCAGCTTAGTAGCGGGCCTATACAATGAGCAGTTCTTC
CDR3aa: CASSLVAGLYNEQFF

j_gene: TRBJ1-2
d_gene: TRBD1
v_gene: TRBV14
abundance: .
CDR3nt: TGTGCCAGCAGCCATGCCGGGACAGCCTATGGCTACACCTTC
CDR3aa: CASSHAGTAYGYTF

j_gene: TRBJ1-4
d_gene: .
v_gene: TRBV6-1
abundance: .
CDR3nt: TGTGCCAGCAGGAGGGGGGCAACTAATGAAAAACTGTTTTTT
CDR3aa: CASRRGATNEKLFF

j_gene: TRBJ2-3
d_gene: .
v_gene: TRBV27
abundance: .
CDR3nt: TGTGCCAGCTCCCGAAGGCCCCCCGCCCCAGGGTGGACCACCCGGACCACAGATACGCAGTATTTT
CDR3aa: CASSRRPPAPGWTTRTTDTQYF

j_gene: TRBJ1-5
d_gene: TRBD1
v_gene: TRBV28
abundance: .
CDR3nt: TGTGCCAGCAGTTACCTGACAGGGGCAAATCAGCCCCAGCATTTT
CDR3aa: CASSYLTGANQPQHF

j_gene: TRBJ1-1
d_gene: .
v_gene: TRBV27
abundance: .
CDR3nt: TGTGCCAGCAGTTTATTGGACAGGAACACTGAAGCTTTCTTT
CDR3aa: CASSLLDRNTEAFF

j_gene: TRBJ2-7
d_gene: .
v_gene: TRBV6-4
abundance: .
CDR3nt: TGTGCCAGCAGTGACTCAGTGCGGGAAGAATACGAGCAGTACTTC
CDR3aa: CASSDSVREEYEQYF

j_gene: TRBJ1-1
d_gene: .
v_gene: TRBV19
abundance: few
CDR3nt: TGTGCCAGTAGTCTCGGGACCGCGTCCGTGCTTGAAGCTTTCTTT
CDR3aa: CASSLGTASVLEAFF

j_gene: TRBJ2-5
d_gene: .
v_gene: TRBV7-2
abundance: .
CDR3nt: TGTGCCAGCAGCTACCCGGGGTCCCAAGAGACCCAGTACTTC
CDR3aa: CASSYPGSQETQYF

j_gene: TRBJ2-5
d_gene: .
v_gene: TRBV29-1
abundance: .
CDR3nt: TGCAGCGTTGGGGGGCGGGGAAAGGGCCAAGAGACCCAGTACTTC
CDR3aa: CSVGGRGKGQETQYF

j_gene: TRBJ2-3
d_gene: .
v_gene: TRBV7-2
abundance: .
CDR3nt: TGTGCCAGCAGCTTAGGCCTACCTAGCACAGATACGCAGTATTTT
CDR3aa: CASSLGLPSTDTQYF

j_gene: TRBJ2-3
d_gene: TRBD1
v_gene: TRBV7-3
abundance: .
CDR3nt: TGTGCCAGCAGCCGGGGACAGTTCCCGGATACGCAGTATTTT
CDR3aa: CASSRGQFPDTQYF

j_gene: TRBJ2-1
d_gene: TRBD1
v_gene: TRBV11-1
abundance: .
CDR3nt: TGTGCCAGCAGCTTTCGACAGGGGATAACCTACAATGAGCAGTTCTTC
CDR3aa: CASSFRQGITYNEQFF

j_gene: TRBJ2-3
d_gene: .
v_gene: TRBV9
abundance: .
CDR3nt: TGTGCCAGCAGCGTACAAGGCACAGATACGCAGTATTTT
CDR3aa: CASSVQGTDTQYF

j_gene: TRBJ1-1
d_gene: .
v_gene: TRBV7-9
abundance: .
CDR3nt: TGTGCCAGCAGCCCGACAGGCGCTATGAACACTGAAGCTTTCTTT
CDR3aa: CASSPTGAMNTEAFF

j_gene: TRBJ2-2
d_gene: .
v_gene: TRBV28
abundance: .
CDR3nt: TGTGCCAGCAGCTCACGGTGGTCCGGGGAGCTGTTTTTT
CDR3aa: CASSSRWSGELFF

j_gene: TRBJ1-1
d_gene: .
v_gene: TRBV2
abundance: .
CDR3nt: TGTGCCAGCAGTGTAGGGAGGCGGGTCAACACTGAAGCTTTCTTT
CDR3aa: CASSVGRRVNTEAFF

j_gene: TRBJ2-3
d_gene: .
v_gene: TRBV5-1
abundance: .
CDR3nt: TGCGCCAGCAGCCGTACAGGGGATACGCAGTATTTT
CDR3aa: CASSRTGDTQYF

j_gene: TRBJ2-2
d_gene: .
v_gene: TRBV7-3
abundance: .
CDR3nt: TGTGCCAGCAGCTTAGGACACAACACCGGGGAGCTGTTTTTT
CDR3aa: CASSLGHNTGELFF

j_gene: TRBJ2-1
d_gene: TRBD2
v_gene: TRBV9
abundance: .
CDR3nt: TGTGCCAGCAGCCGCGCTCGGACTAGCGGGAAAGAGCAGTTCTTC
CDR3aa: CASSRARTSGKEQFF

j_gene: TRBJ2-7
d_gene: TRBD2
v_gene: TRBV19
abundance: few
CDR3nt: TGTGCCAGTAGTATCGTCGCGGGGGCCTACGAGCAGTACTTC
CDR3aa: CASSIVAGAYEQYF

j_gene: TRBJ2-7
d_gene: .
v_gene: TRBV5-4
abundance: .
CDR3nt: TGTGCCAGCAGCTTGGGCGGGACTGTCAACTCCTACGAGCAGTACTTC
CDR3aa: CASSLGGTVNSYEQYF

j_gene: TRBJ1-1
d_gene: .
v_gene: TRBV6-6
abundance: .
CDR3nt: TGTGCCAGCAGTTTAGCAGGTTGGGGAGACACTGAAGCTTTCTTT
CDR3aa: CASSLAGWGDTEAFF

j_gene: TRBJ2-3
d_gene: .
v_gene: TRBV11-2
abundance: .
CDR3nt: TGTGCCAGCAGCTGGGGGGCTAGCACAGATACGCAGTATTTT
CDR3aa: CASSWGASTDTQYF

j_gene: TRBJ2-7
d_gene: TRBD1
v_gene: TRBV6-6
abundance: .
CDR3nt: TGTGCCAGCAGTAACCCGGGACAGGGGGCTGACGAGCAGTACTTC
CDR3aa: CASSNPGQGADEQYF